The clone carrying this T cell receptor (beta chain) was recorded at least ten times. Its antigen is not identified. The same CDR3 is also encoded by other DNA sequences in this sample. There were no patients who had received any treatment before thyroid surgery. In the authors' methods: Using the CDR3 differences seen across clinicopathological groups, the authors built a distant-metastasis classifier for papillary thyroid cancer, which was meant to discriminate distant-metastatic patients. TCRdb used MiXCR to call clones anew from the PCR reads. TCRdb, rather than the study authors, made the V and J calls. The sample includes fewer than 35,000 clones, over 15% of them seen just once. The data stem from a study of metastatic and nonmetastatic thyroid tumors. Study overall: Across peripheral blood and tumor or nodule tissue samples taken from malignant and benign thyroid patients, the repertoires were compared with one another.

CDR1 and CDR2 from the germline V gene are SGHTA and FQGTGA. The CDR3 extends over 13 amino acids. The V end was cut by 2 bases, the J end by 7 bases, with 11 bases between. Points from the study as a whole: Reports indicated that malignant thyroid tumors showed significantly higher TCR beta diversity than benign nodules did, in blood and tumor.

Sequenced sample: blood. This clonotype was sampled from a female donor with papillary thyroid cancer or a benign thyroid nodule (not recorded which). Some clones in this sample may be carry-over from other donors' samples. The chain links TRBV7-3 to TRBJ1-1, with TRBD1 as a possible D gene (5 bases). CDR3 loop: CASSLQGVGEAFF. For the CDR3, the DNA is TGTGCCAGCAGCTTACAAGGGGTAGGTGAAGCTTTCTTT.